A single sample is the source of the 27 T cell receptor beta chains below, sequenced in a study of human T cells and chemical hapten exposure. One entry per CDR3 protein results from TCRdb running MiXCR on the RACE reads. Among about 340,000 distinct CDR3 sequences listed, around 7% were seen once. The sample's time point: patch test 1, 2 weeks after DPC sensitization. Treatment denoted: therapeutic diphenylcyclopropenone sensitization with weekly scalp DPC. The material sequenced was whole blood, taken in connection with sensitization to the hapten diphenylcyclopropenone (DPC). These receptors were collected from a woman between 18 and 29 years old with alopecia areata. Some clones in this sample may be carry-over from other donors' samples.

This clonotype has only a few counts. J is TRBJ1-1 and V is TRBV5-4; a weak D match, TRBD1 (5 bases). V lost 2 bases and J lost 1, with 9 bases in between. Germline V CDR1 and CDR2: SGHNT, YYREEE (reference sequence). The CDR3 runs 14 residues. The CDR3 DNA reads TGTGCCAGCAGCTTATCCAGGGAGAACACTGAAGCTTTCTTT. Its translation is CASSLSRENTEAFF.

There are a few counts of this clonotype. J is TRBJ2-7 and V is TRBV2, with D uncertain. Germline CDR1 SNHLY, CDR2 FYNNEI. The CDR3 is 14 residues long. Between the trimmed V and J ends, which lost 0 bases and 0 bases, there was a span of 6 bases. CDR3 DNA sequence: TGTGCCAGCAGTGAAGCTGACTCCTCCTACGAGCAGTACTTC. It encodes CASSEADSSYEQYF.

This clonotype was counted ten times or more. The rearrangement uses TRBV27 and TRBJ2-7; TRBD2 matches at 7 bases. Germline loops: CDR1 MNHEY, CDR2 SMNVEV (reference sequence). V was clipped by 6 bases and J by 0 bases; unmatched bases: 5. This CDR3 has 14 residues. DNA for the CDR3: TGTGCCAGCAGCCCGACGGGAGGCTCCTACGAGCAGTACTTC. This sequence encodes CASSPTGGSYEQYF.

This clonotype came up a few times. The chain carries TRBV3-1 and TRBJ1-1, with unresolved D. The CDR3 totals 16 residues. V lost 0 bases, J lost 0 bases, and 11 bases lay in between. The germline CDR1 and CDR2 sequences are LGHDT and YNNKEL (reference sequence). The CDR3 coding sequence is TGTGCCAGCAGCCAAGATCGGTGGAGCGTGAACACTGAAGCTTTCTTT. As protein: CASSQDRWSVNTEAFF. The entire variable domain, with the rest obtained from reference TRBV3-1 and TRBJ1-1, is as follows: DTAVSQTPKYLVTQMGNDKSIKCEQNLGHDTMYWYKQDSKKFLKIMFSYNNKELIINETVPNRFSPKSPDKAHLNLHINSLELGDSAVYFCASSQDRWSVNTEAFFGQGTRLTVV.

The V gene is TRBV2, the J gene TRBJ2-6; D call uncertain. This CDR3 comprises 15 residues. Germline-derived CDR1 and CDR2 are SNHLY and FYNNEI. The V end was cut by 8 bases, the J end by 0 bases, with 11 bases between. CDR3 amino acids: CASVASSSGANVLTF. The CDR3 nucleotides read TGTGCCAGCGTTGCTAGTAGCTCTGGGGCCAACGTCCTGACTTTC. The whole variable domain, filled in from reference TRBV2 and TRBJ2-6, reads EPEVTQTPSHQVTQMGQEVILRCVPISNHLYFYWYRQILGQKVEFLVSFYNNEISEKSEIFDDQFSVERPDGSNFTLKIRSTKLEDSAMYFCASVASSSGANVLTFGAGSRLTVL.

This clonotype was counted at least ten times. CDR3 nucleotides: TGTGCCAGCAGCTTAGTAGCTAGCGGGACGGAGACCCAGTACTTC. This codes for CASSLVASGTETQYF. The V gene is TRBV7-9, the J gene TRBJ2-5; 9 nucleotides line up with TRBD2. The V segment lost 1 base and the J segment 5 bases; nucleotides outside the gene matches: 5. The CDR3 is 15 residues long. Germline CDR1 is SEHNR and CDR2 is FQNEAQ (reference sequence).

The rearrangement joins TRBV9 to TRBJ1-3; no firm D call. The CDR3 extends over 16 amino acids. Germline-derived CDR1 and CDR2 are SGDLS and YYNGEE. V lost 3 bases to trimming and J lost 0 bases, with 13 bases between them. Here the CDR3 reads CASSETKNHSGNTIYF. CDR3 sequence (DNA): TGTGCCAGCAGCGAAACCAAGAATCACTCTGGAAACACCATATATTTT.

In this sample, this clonotype turned up a few times. V usage is TRBV5-4 and J usage is TRBJ1-6, with 7 bases fitting TRBD1. Germline loops: CDR1 SGHNT, CDR2 YYREEE (reference sequence). V lost 2 bases and J lost 7; bases outside the gene matches: 6. This CDR3 region has 15 residues. CDR3 coding DNA: TGTGCCAGCAGCTTAACAGGGGACGCCAATTCACCCCTCCACTTT. This sequence encodes CASSLTGDANSPLHF.

This clonotype was seen at least ten times. The chain links TRBV10-3 to TRBJ1-4; D unclear. This CDR3 spans 12 amino acids. Trimming stripped 5 bases from V and 8 bases from J, with 9 bases between. Germline values: CDR1 ENHRY, CDR2 SYGVKD. The CDR3 DNA reads TGTGCCATCAGTCGACTTGGGGAAAAACTGTTTTTT. Its translation is CAISRLGEKLFF.

This clonotype was counted a few times. Here the CDR3 reads CASSFSAGQSDYGYTF. CDR3 nucleotides: TGTGCCAGCAGTTTCTCCGCGGGACAGAGCGACTATGGCTACACCTTC. J is TRBJ1-2 and V is TRBV27; the match to TRBD1 covers 7 bases. The CDR3 loop spans 16 amino acids. V was clipped by 3 bases and J by 3 bases; unmatched bases: 10. CDR1 and CDR2 (germline): MNHEY, SMNVEV (reference sequence).

The chain recombines TRBV5-1 with TRBJ2-2; D is undetermined. The germline gives CDR1 SGHRS, CDR2 YFSETQ. Trimming removed 0 bases from V and 3 bases from J, with 9 bases in between. This CDR3 has 15 residues. CDR3 nucleotides: TGCGCCAGCAGCTTGGATCGGCAGTACACCGGGGAGCTGTTTTTT. As protein: CASSLDRQYTGELFF.

This clonotype was seen repeatedly, ten times or more. V and J are TRBV25-1 and TRBJ1-6; tentatively, D is TRBD1 (6 bases). This CDR3 is 14 amino acids long. Per the germline V gene, CDR1 is MGHDK and CDR2 is SYGVNS. The V and J ends lost 3 bases and 14 bases respectively, with 17 bases between them. The CDR3 region is CASSDHRDNPALHF. The CDR3, as DNA: TGTGCCAGCAGTGACCACAGGGACAATCCGGCCCTCCACTTT.

The CDR3 DNA reads as TGTGCCAGCAGAAGGACGGGAGCTAACTATGGCTACACCTTC. Protein sequence: CASRRTGANYGYTF. V and J are TRBV27 and TRBJ1-2, with D unclear. CDR3 size: 14 residues. Trimming left V 6 bases short and J 0 bases short, with 11 bases between. CDR1 and CDR2 from the germline V gene are MNHEY and SMNVEV (reference sequence).

The genes are TRBV12-3 or TRBV12-4 and TRBJ2-3; the D gene could be TRBD1 or TRBD2 (6 bases each). V was cut by 7 bases and J by 6 bases, with 20 bases left in between. The CDR3 is 15 amino acids. CDR3 nucleotide sequence: TGTGCCAGCACCCTAGGGGGGACTCCGGGGGATACGCAGTATTTT. The encoded protein is CASTLGGTPGDTQYF.

This clonotype has a handful of counts. The V gene is TRBV11-1, the J gene TRBJ2-7; D possibly corresponds to TRBD1 (5 bases). Between the trimmed V and J ends, which lost 6 bases and 3 bases, there was a span of 15 bases. Per the germline V gene, CDR1 is SGHAT and CDR2 is FQDESV (reference sequence). The CDR3 contains 14 residues. CDR3 bases: TGTGCCAGCAGTCAGGACACCTTCGTCTACGAGCAGTACTTC. Amino acids: CASSQDTFVYEQYF.

This clonotype was seen at least ten times. The chain links TRBV12-3 or TRBV12-4 to TRBJ1-5; no definite D call. The CDR3 length is 13 residues. Trimming stripped 6 bases from V and 0 bases from J, with 6 bases between. The CDR3 sequence is CASSLNSNQPQHF. The CDR3 DNA reads TGTGCCAGCAGCCTTAATAGCAATCAGCCCCAGCATTTT.

The V gene is TRBV20-1, the J gene TRBJ2-3; the D call may be TRBD1 or TRBD2 (5 bases each). The CDR3 is made up of 15 amino acids. The V end lost 1 base, the J end lost 0 bases, and 11 bases lay between the germline ends. Germline V gives CDR1 DFQATT, CDR2 SNEGSKA (reference sequence). The chain's CDR3 is CSARGDRHSTDTQYF. Here the CDR3 DNA reads TGCAGTGCTAGAGGGGACCGCCATAGCACAGATACGCAGTATTTT.

This clonotype was picked up a small number of times. J is TRBJ2-3 and V is TRBV10-3, with a possible D match to TRBD1 (7 bases). The CDR3 runs to 16 residues. V was cut by 8 bases and J by 4 bases, with 22 bases left in between. The germline CDR1 and CDR2 sequences are ENHRY and SYGVKD. CDR3 DNA: TGTGCCATCGGTGCCCGGGGGTCAGGGGGAGCAGATACGCAGTATTTT. This gives the protein CAIGARGSGGADTQYF.

This clonotype was detected many times. CDR3 in amino acids: CASSTADTQYF. The CDR3 region has the DNA TGTGCCAGCAGCACAGCAGATACGCAGTATTTT. This chain uses TRBV6-2 or TRBV6-3 with TRBJ2-3, with D unresolved. The CDR3 has 11 amino acids. The V end lost 6 bases, the J end lost 4 bases, and 5 bases lay between the germline ends. The germline gives CDR1 MNHEY, CDR2 SVGEGT.

This clonotype was detected ten times or more. CDR3: CASSQDGESQETQYF. DNA for the CDR3: TGTGCCAGCAGCCAAGATGGGGAGAGCCAAGAGACCCAGTACTTC. This chain links TRBV3-1 with TRBJ2-5; TRBD2 might be the D (5 bases). Germline values: CDR1 LGHDT, CDR2 YNNKEL (reference sequence). CDR3 length: 15 residues. V lost 0 bases, J lost 1 base, and 9 bases lay in between.

Many counts were recorded for this clonotype. The V call is TRBV2, the J call TRBJ2-3; possible D gene TRBD2, 7 bases. Looked up from germline, CDR1 is SNHLY and CDR2 is FYNNEI. The V gene lost 2 bases and the J gene lost 6 bases, with 18 bases spanning the gap. There are 16 residues in the CDR3. CDR3 sequence: CASSESGGPIIDTQYF. CDR3 nucleotides: TGTGCCAGCAGTGAATCCGGGGGGCCGATCATCGATACGCAGTATTTT. The variable domain in full, with the rest retrieved from reference TRBV2 and TRBJ2-3, is EPEVTQTPSHQVTQMGQEVILRCVPISNHLYFYWYRQILGQKVEFLVSFYNNEISEKSEIFDDQFSVERPDGSNFTLKIRSTKLEDSAMYFCASSESGGPIIDTQYFGPGTRLTVL.

This clonotype showed up many times. The chain couples TRBV29-1 to TRBJ1-2, with TRBD1 matching 7 bases. The CDR3 is 14 amino acids. The germline V gene has CDR1 SQVTM and CDR2 ANQGSEA. J was trimmed by 8 bases and V by 7 bases; bases with no gene match: 16. CDR3 in amino acids: CSGGQEVGGIGYTF. Written as DNA, the CDR3 is TGCAGCGGTGGACAGGAGGTTGGAGGCATAGGCTACACCTTC.

The rearrangement joins TRBV20-1 to TRBJ1-5; D is possibly TRBD1 (6 bases). Trimming stripped 1 base from V and 0 bases from J, with 16 bases between. Germline V CDR1 and CDR2: DFQATT, SNEGSKA (reference sequence). CDR3 length equals 17 residues. CDR3 in amino acids: CSARVPGQWPSNQPQHF. The CDR3, as DNA: TGCAGTGCTAGAGTACCCGGACAGTGGCCTAGCAATCAGCCCCAGCATTTT.

This clonotype was found a few times. The chain couples TRBV28 to TRBJ1-1; 10 bases map to TRBD1. V gave up 6 bases and J gave up 6 bases; unmatched junction bases: 7. The CDR3 length is 14 residues. Germline V CDR1 and CDR2: MDHEN, SYDVKM. In DNA form, the CDR3 reads TGTGCCAGCAGCCGGAGGACAGGGGGTCCTGAAGCTTTCTTT. It codes for CASSRRTGGPEAFF.

The genes are TRBV6-2 or TRBV6-3 and TRBJ1-1; 10 positions agree with TRBD1. In germline, CDR1 is MNHEY, CDR2 SVGEGT. There are 13 residues in the CDR3. Trimming removed 10 bases from V and 4 bases from J; junction bases left unmatched: 6. CDR3 region: CAIDRGQGTEAFF. As DNA, the CDR3 is TGTGCCATCGACAGGGGGCAAGGCACTGAAGCTTTCTTT.

This clonotype was picked up many times. The genes are TRBV9 and TRBJ2-3; a weak D match, TRBD2 (5 bases). Germline loops: CDR1 SGDLS, CDR2 YYNGEE. The V and J ends lost 0 bases and 1 base respectively, with 15 bases between them. The CDR3 consists of 17 residues. The CDR3 spells CASSVESGYDGTDTQYF. In nucleotides, the CDR3 is TGTGCCAGCAGCGTAGAATCGGGATACGACGGCACAGATACGCAGTATTTT.

This clonotype was picked up a small number of times. The chain uses TRBV5-4 and TRBJ2-2; 15 positions match TRBD2. The CDR3 consists of 16 residues. Germline trimming cut 4 bases from V and 5 bases from J; bases unmatched to any gene: 3. CDR1 and CDR2 (germline): SGHNT, YYREEE (reference sequence). Here the CDR3 reads CASSPGTSGGTGELFF. Written as DNA, the CDR3 is TGTGCCAGCAGCCCTGGGACTAGCGGGGGGACCGGGGAGCTGTTTTTT.